The 22 T cell receptor beta chains given below trace back to one sample, sequenced in a study of blood T cell repertoires in COVID-19. Repertoires were generated with immunoSEQ multiplex PCR, while TCRdb's copy carries only in-frame clones and drops some. Of 25,000 to 30,000 clones in the sample, 70% to 90% are singletons; the top ten hold about 3%. The sequenced sample was peripheral blood. The source of these receptors is a human donor in a cohort sampled during active COVID-19.

The chain recombines TRBV3-1 (or the pseudogene TRBV3-2) with TRBJ1-4, with no clear D. The germline V gene encodes CDR1 LGHDT and CDR2 YNNKEL (reference sequence). The CDR3 runs to 14 residues. The V and J ends lost 4 bases and 3 bases respectively, with 9 bases between them. This chain's CDR3 is CASSPLGPNEKLFF. The DNA of the CDR3 is TGTGCCAGCAGCCCACTAGGGCCTAATGAAAAACTGTTTTTT.

This chain uses TRBV10-3 with TRBJ1-6; D is uncertain. This CDR3 has 15 residues. Germline V lookup: CDR1 ENHRY, CDR2 SYGVKD. Trimming shortened V by 7 bases and J by 10 bases, and 20 bases separated the two germline ends. CDR3 bases: TGTGCCATCAAGAGAGGCAGCGAGAGTCGGTCACCCCTCCACTTT. It yields the protein CAIKRGSESRSPLHF.

The V call is TRBV19, the J call TRBJ1-2; D remains ambiguous. V gave up 7 bases and J gave up 7 bases, with 16 bases separating them. This CDR3 has 13 residues. Per the germline V gene, CDR1 is LNHDA and CDR2 is SQIVND (reference sequence). The CDR3 bases are TGTGCCAGTAAGGTTCGAACGAGGCCTGGCTACACCTTC. It yields the protein CASKVRTRPGYTF.

The chain combines TRBV5-1 with TRBJ1-1, with a possible D match to TRBD1 (5 bases). Per germline, CDR1 SGHRS and CDR2 YFSETQ. The CDR3 extends over 15 amino acids. V shed 2 bases and J shed 1 base, with 12 bases lying between them. The DNA for the CDR3 is TGCGCCAGCAGCTTACAGGCTTCTGGGAACACTGAAGCTTTCTTT. Its protein is CASSLQASGNTEAFF.

A single count supports this clone. This chain joins TRBV21-1 and TRBJ1-5; the table gives TRBD1 as D, unverified against the DNA. TRBV21-1 is a pseudogene. The CDR3 is 15 residues long. The CDR3 coding sequence is TGTGCCAGCAGCGCACAGAGAGGGGGCGGTCAGCCCCAGCATTTT. This codes for CASSAQRGGGQPQHF.

This clone was found a few times. The genes are TRBV28 and TRBJ2-7; D not resolved. V lost 3 bases, J lost 4 bases, and 13 bases lay in between. CDR3 size: 14 residues. Germline values: CDR1 MDHEN, CDR2 SYDVKM. The CDR3 coding sequence is TGTGCCAGCAGTTTTGGAGCTAATGGGTACGAGCAGTACTTC. It is translated as CASSFGANGYEQYF.

In this sample, this clone turned up once. The junction departs from germline at one end; a sequencing error may be responsible. The chain recombines TRBV3-1 (or the pseudogene TRBV3-2) with TRBJ2-6; tentative D call: TRBD2 (5 bases). The CDR3 covers 17 residues. Germline CDR1 reads LGHDT; CDR2 reads YNNKEL (reference sequence). CDR3 nucleotides: TGTGCCAGCAGCCAAGAGACGGGAAGCTCTAGGGCCAACGTCCTGACTTTC. Its protein is CASSQETGSSRANVLTF.

The chain has TRBV9 and TRBJ2-2; unclear D gene. Germline-derived CDR1 and CDR2 are SGDLS and YYNGEE. The CDR3 runs to 14 residues. The V and J ends lost 4 bases and 4 bases respectively, with 11 bases between them. DNA of the CDR3: TGTGCCAGCAGCACAGACATGGGCACCGGGGAGCTGTTTTTT. Protein sequence: CASSTDMGTGELFF. Together with reference TRBV9 and TRBJ2-2, the CDR3 gives the full variable domain: DSGVTQTPKHLITATGQRVTLRCSPRSGDLSVYWYQQSLDQGLQFLIQYYNGEERAKGNILERFSAQQFPDLHSELNLSSLELGDSALYFCASSTDMGTGELFFGEGSRLTVL.

The J gene is TRBJ2-7, the V gene TRBV6-5; D is unresolved. The CDR3 is 15 amino acids. Germline V gives CDR1 MNHEY, CDR2 SVGAGI. V was clipped by 4 bases and J by 6 bases, with 19 bases between them. The CDR3 DNA reads TGTGCCAGCAGTTCCCCCCTGACCCGAGGATCCGAGCAGTACTTC. As protein: CASSSPLTRGSEQYF.

This clone was observed once. The chain employs TRBV28 and TRBJ1-2; D not certain. This CDR3 comprises 15 residues. Trimming shortened V by 5 bases and J by 4 bases, and 17 bases separated the two germline ends. CDR1 and CDR2 (germline): MDHEN, SYDVKM. The CDR3 loop is CASSTPGRAGYGYTF. As DNA, the CDR3 is TGTGCCAGCAGTACCCCGGGGAGGGCTGGCTATGGCTACACCTTC.

The rearrangement uses TRBV7-9 and TRBJ2-7; D possibly corresponds to TRBD2 (6 bases). The CDR3 covers 13 residues. In germline, CDR1 is SEHNR, CDR2 FQNEAQ (reference sequence). Trimming cost V 3 bases and J 6 bases, with 12 bases left between them. In DNA form, the CDR3 reads TGTGCCAGCAGCTTCTCCGGGAGCTCCGAGCAGTACTTC. Translated: CASSFSGSSEQYF.

J is TRBJ2-7 and V is TRBV27; a possible D gene is TRBD1 (6 bases). The CDR3 covers 14 residues. The V gene's germline CDR1 is MNHEY and CDR2 SMNVEV (reference sequence). V lost 6 bases to trimming and J lost 4 bases, with 16 bases between them. The CDR3 reads CASRIRDTAYEQYF. In DNA, the CDR3 is TGTGCCAGCAGGATACGGGACACCGCTTACGAGCAGTACTTC.

V and J are TRBV6-5 and TRBJ2-5; no clear D gene. Germline CDR1 MNHEY, CDR2 SVGAGI. The length of the CDR3 is 13 residues. V lost 9 bases and J lost 5, with 16 bases in between. CDR3 loop: CASRRGSRETQYF. CDR3 in DNA: TGTGCCAGTCGTCGTGGTAGTCGGGAGACCCAGTACTTC.

This chain uses TRBV6-5 with TRBJ2-2, with 8 bases aligning to TRBD2. Germline CDR1 reads MNHEY; CDR2 reads SVGAGI. CDR3 length equals 15 residues. V was pared by 6 bases and J by 1 base, with 4 bases of the junction left unmatched. CDR3 protein: CASRVLAGNTGELFF. The CDR3 coding sequence is TGTGCCAGCAGAGTTCTAGCGGGGAACACCGGGGAGCTGTTTTTT.

This chain joins TRBV5-4 and TRBJ1-4; 7 bases fit TRBD1. Germline-derived CDR1 and CDR2 are SGHNT and YYREEE (reference sequence). This CDR3 has 15 amino acids. V dropped 1 base and J dropped 2; count of bases not matched to a gene: 2. The CDR3 nucleotides are TGTGCCAGCAGCTTGAAGGGACAGACTAATGAAAAACTGTTTTTT. Translated, it gives CASSLKGQTNEKLFF.

The chain joins TRBV30 to TRBJ2-3, with TRBD2 matching over 8 bases. V was clipped by 2 bases and J by 1 base; unmatched bases: 2. CDR1 GTSNPN and CDR2 SVGIG come from the germline V gene (reference sequence). The CDR3 totals 14 residues. The CDR3 coding sequence is TGTGCCTGGAGTAGTAGCGGGGGCACAGATACGCAGTATTTT. Protein sequence: CAWSSSGGTDTQYF.

This sequence joins TRBV18 and TRBJ1-5; 11 bases agree with TRBD1. The CDR3 sequence is 16 residues long. V shed 4 bases and J 7 bases; nucleotides not matched to a gene: 9. The germline gives CDR1 KGHSH, CDR2 LQKENI. The CDR3 DNA is TGTGCCAGCTCACGTTCCGGGACAGGGGGTCTACAGCCCCAGCATTTT. Its translation: CASSRSGTGGLQPQHF.

The chain employs TRBV4-2 and TRBJ2-1; 7 bases map to TRBD2. The germline gives CDR1 LGHNA, CDR2 YNFKEQ. V was pared by 0 bases and J by 0 bases, with 8 bases of the junction left unmatched. The length of the CDR3 is 18 residues. For the CDR3, the DNA is TGTGCCAGCAGCCAAGACCCGCTAGCGGCGAGCTCCTACAATGAGCAGTTCTTC. Its protein product is CASSQDPLAASSYNEQFF.

This clone was found a few times. The rearrangement uses TRBV12-3 or TRBV12-4 and TRBJ2-7; TRBD2 matches 7 bases. Germline trimming cut 10 bases from V and 7 bases from J; bases unmatched to any gene: 13. CDR3 length: 13 residues. The CDR3 DNA sequence: TGTGCCACCCGGGGCGGGAGTTCGTGGGAGCAGTACTTC. Translating it yields CATRGGSSWEQYF.

The chain couples TRBV6-6 to TRBJ2-1; 7 bases agree with TRBD2. Looked up from germline, CDR1 is MNHNY and CDR2 is SVGAGI (reference sequence). This CDR3 region has 17 residues. The V segment lost 5 bases and the J segment 0 bases; nucleotides outside the gene matches: 10. CDR3 residues: CASSGSWRGSSYNEQFF. The CDR3 DNA is TGTGCCAGCAGTGGATCCTGGCGGGGGAGCTCCTACAATGAGCAGTTCTTC.

This chain links TRBV5-1 with TRBJ2-7; possible D gene TRBD2, 6 bases. Germline CDR1 is SGHRS and CDR2 is YFSETQ. The CDR3 runs to 14 residues. The V and J ends lost 5 bases and 4 bases respectively, with 16 bases between them. CDR3 amino acids: CASRWGVGTYEQYF. The CDR3 DNA reads as TGCGCCAGCAGATGGGGGGTTGGAACTTACGAGCAGTACTTC.

The rearrangement joins TRBV3-1 (or the pseudogene TRBV3-2) to TRBJ1-2, with unresolved D. The V gene lost 4 bases and the J gene lost 7 bases, with 13 bases spanning the gap. CDR3 length: 13 amino acids. Germline CDR1 is LGHDT and CDR2 is YNNKEL (reference sequence). The DNA for the CDR3 is TGTGCCAGCAGCCGCAAAGACTCCTCTGGCTACACCTTC. Protein: CASSRKDSSGYTF.